The next 14 T cell receptor beta chains were all read from a single sample in a study of blood T cell repertoires in COVID-19. The repertoire was sequenced with immunoSEQ multiplex PCR; TCRdb's copy has only in-frame clones and lacks some. The table records approximately 170,000 clones, about 88% of them present only once. Source material: PBMCs or T cells enriched from blood (not recorded which). Receptors were obtained from a woman under 30 who had recovered from COVID-19.

This clone was picked up one time. The chain recombines TRBV28 with TRBJ2-3; 11 nucleotides align to TRBD2. V lost 0 bases, J lost 3 bases, and 17 bases stayed unmatched. The CDR3 spans 21 residues. CDR1 is MDHEN, CDR2 SYDVKM, per germline. CDR3 in amino acids: CASSLWGALTSGAQDTDTQYF. The CDR3 DNA reads TGTGCCAGCAGTTTATGGGGGGCCTTGACTAGCGGGGCTCAGGATACAGATACGCAGTATTTT.

CDR3 nucleotide sequence: TGCGCCAGCAGCCAAGTCCTCGACAGGGGGTATGGAAACACCATATATTTT. The encoded protein is CASSQVLDRGYGNTIYF. The V and J genes are TRBV4-3 and TRBJ1-3, with 9 bases aligning to TRBD1. The V gene end was trimmed by 1 base and the J gene end by 3 bases; junction bases not matched to a gene: 7. This CDR3 is built from 17 residues. The V gene's germline CDR1 is LGHNA and CDR2 YSLEER.

This chain links TRBV4-3 with TRBJ2-7; D is uncertain. The V end was cut by 0 bases, the J end by 4 bases, with 13 bases between. The CDR3 is made up of 15 amino acids. From germline, CDR1 is LGHNA and CDR2 YSLEER. This CDR3 reads CASSQEIRSAYEQYF. The CDR3 DNA is TGCGCCAGCAGCCAAGAAATCAGGTCTGCTTACGAGCAGTACTTC.

The chain has TRBV2 and TRBJ1-5, with TRBD1 matching 9 bases. With 5 bases clipped from V and 7 bases from J, the junction kept 3 bases outside the gene matches. The CDR3 totals 13 residues. Germline CDR1 SNHLY, CDR2 FYNNEI. CDR3: CASSKGQGQPQHF. CDR3 nucleotide sequence: TGTGCCAGCAGTAAGGGACAGGGCCAGCCCCAGCATTTT. Full variable domain (remainder filled in from reference TRBV2 and TRBJ1-5): EPEVTQTPSHQVTQMGQEVILRCVPISNHLYFYWYRQILGQKVEFLVSFYNNEISEKSEIFDDQFSVERPDGSNFTLKIRSTKLEDSAMYFCASSKGQGQPQHFGDGTRLSIL.

This clone has a handful of counts. This chain uses TRBV7-9 with TRBJ2-2, with 9 nucleotides matching TRBD1. Losses at the gene ends were 2 bases for V and 5 bases for J; bases not matched to a gene: 6. This CDR3 is built from 16 residues. Germline values: CDR1 SEHNR, CDR2 FQNEAQ (reference sequence). This CDR3 is CASSLFTGGKTGELFF. CDR3 DNA sequence: TGTGCCAGCAGCTTATTCACAGGGGGCAAGACCGGGGAGCTGTTTTTT.

CDR3 sequence: CASSGYRDRGYEQYF. CDR3 sequence (DNA): TGTGCCAGCAGTGGATACCGGGACAGGGGCTACGAGCAGTACTTC. The gene calls are TRBV27 and TRBJ2-7; the match to TRBD1 covers 10 bases. The CDR3 consists of 15 residues. Germline-derived CDR1 and CDR2 are MNHEY and SMNVEV (reference sequence). Trimming removed 5 bases from V and 3 bases from J; junction bases left unmatched: 7.

CDR3 residues: CASSLWSGRARYNEQFF. The CDR3 nucleotides read TGCGCCAGCAGCTTGTGGAGCGGGAGGGCCCGATACAATGAGCAGTTCTTC. The chain joins TRBV5-1 to TRBJ2-1, with 10 bases aligning to TRBD2. This CDR3 comprises 17 residues. J gave up 4 bases and V 1 base, and 8 bases lay outside the gene matches. Germline CDR1 reads SGHRS; CDR2 reads YFSETQ.

The rearrangement joins TRBV25-1 to TRBJ1-6, with D tentatively TRBD1 (5 bases). Trimming removed 5 bases at V and 1 base at J, with 15 bases between. The CDR3 spans 17 residues. Germline V gene sequence: CDR1 MGHDK, CDR2 SYGVNS. Here the CDR3 DNA reads TGTGCCAGCAGTAGGGGCCGGGAGGGATCCTATAATTCACCCCTCCACTTT. This gives the protein CASSRGREGSYNSPLHF.

V is TRBV19 and J is TRBJ2-3; 9 bases map to TRBD1. Germline V lookup: CDR1 LNHDA, CDR2 SQIVND (reference sequence). The J segment lost 4 bases and the V segment lost 5 bases, leaving 7 bases of the junction unmatched. CDR3 length equals 15 residues. CDR3 bases: TGTGCCAGTAGTGGGCGGACAGGGGCGGCAGATACGCAGTATTTT. This codes for CASSGRTGAADTQYF. Full variable domain (remainder filled in from reference TRBV19 and TRBJ2-3): DGGITQSPKYLFRKEGQNVTLSCEQNLNHDAMYWYRQDPGQGLRLIYYSQIVNDFQKGDIAEGYSVSREKKESFPLTVTSAQKNPTAFYLCASSGRTGAADTQYFGPGTRLTVL.

V gene TRBV14 combines with J gene TRBJ2-7; 8 bases line up with TRBD1. The CDR3 consists of 15 residues. With V trimmed by 4 bases and J by 2 bases, 7 bases remained unmatched. Per the germline V gene, CDR1 is SGHDN and CDR2 is FVKESK. The CDR3 nucleotides read TGTGCCAGCAGCCTTCCGACAGGGGACCCCTACGAGCAGTACTTC. Its translation: CASSLPTGDPYEQYF.

This chain's CDR3 is CASSWTSGGGELFF. The CDR3 nucleotides read TGCGCCAGCAGCTGGACTAGCGGGGGCGGGGAGCTGTTTTTT. The chain couples TRBV5-1 to TRBJ2-2; 13 bases align to TRBD2. V shed 3 bases, J shed 7 bases, and the junction held 0 bases outside the gene matches. The CDR3 loop spans 14 amino acids. Germline V gene sequence: CDR1 SGHRS, CDR2 YFSETQ.

The chain combines TRBV29-1 with TRBJ2-7; D uncertain. This CDR3 is 12 amino acids long. Trimming pared 6 bases from V and 3 bases from J, leaving 12 bases between. Germline CDR1 is SQVTM and CDR2 is ANQGSEA. The CDR3 is CSVQTDYYEQYF. For the CDR3, the DNA is TGCAGCGTACAGACGGATTACTACGAGCAGTACTTC.

This chain joins TRBV27 and TRBJ2-5; D call uncertain. Germline loops: CDR1 MNHEY, CDR2 SMNVEV (reference sequence). Trimming left V 3 bases short and J 9 bases short, with 11 bases between. The CDR3 sequence is 12 residues long. The CDR3, as DNA: TGTGCCAGCAGTTTTCCCGACTCTCCCCAGTACTTC. Protein: CASSFPDSPQYF.

The V call is TRBV12-5, the J call TRBJ2-3, with 8 bases matching TRBD2. There are 16 residues in the CDR3. Germline-derived CDR1 and CDR2 are LGHNT and FRNRAP. Germline trimming cut 5 bases from V and 2 bases from J; bases unmatched to any gene: 9. The CDR3 here is CASGATGGRFTDTQYF. The CDR3 DNA sequence: TGTGCTAGTGGTGCCACTGGCGGGAGGTTCACAGATACGCAGTATTTT.